Listed below are T cell receptor beta chains from one sample, sequenced in a study of blood T cell repertoires in COVID-19. Assay used: immunoSEQ multiplex PCR; TCRdb lists only in-frame clones, some missing. The sample holds about 210,000 clones; around 84% are singletons and the top ten take around 4.7%. The specimen was PBMCs or T cells enriched from blood (not recorded which). The receptors originated from a man aged 25 to 40 with acute COVID-19. Both conserved end residues are trimmed from each CDR3. The D gene is left open where the match is weak. Part of the rows lack a size; the others show once, few, many or a class for expanded clones.

ASSEALTYGYT | . | TRBJ1-2 | . | TRBV2
TSSQDQDKPKALLYNSPLH | . | TRBJ1-6 | . | TRBV1
ASSPGFNTEAF | . | TRBJ1-1 | . | TRBV5-1
ASTGGSNQPQH | . | TRBJ1-5 | . | TRBV28
ASSSPGSDTQY | . | TRBJ2-3 | . | TRBV7-2
ASSLGGTAVNEKLF | once | TRBJ1-4 | TRBD1 | TRBV7-9
ASSVLDRDTEAF | . | TRBJ1-1 | TRBD1 | TRBV9
ASSSGTSLNEQF | . | TRBJ2-1 | TRBD2 | TRBV5-1
ATSRRQGPRFPGELF | . | TRBJ2-2 | TRBD1 | TRBV15
ASRFPRDRVLSNQPQH | once | TRBJ1-5 | . | TRBV12-2
ASSFNRETQY | . | TRBJ2-3 | . | TRBV11-2
ASSLDRAYEQY | . | TRBJ2-7 | . | TRBV5-1
ASSRRTGGNYGYT | . | TRBJ1-2 | TRBD1 | TRBV5-6
ASSLLWGLNQPQH | . | TRBJ1-5 | . | TRBV18
ASTPTGNSGELF | . | TRBJ2-2 | . | TRBV7-9
ASSKPTGFNH | . | TRBJ1-6 | . | TRBV6-5
ASRNGGASLSQPQH | . | TRBJ1-5 | . | TRBV6-6
ASSPLQGQGEVAKNIQY | . | TRBJ2-4 | TRBD1 | TRBV18
ATSEADREAGELF | . | TRBJ2-2 | . | TRBV24-1
ASSSGQGLTANNEQF | . | TRBJ2-1 | TRBD1 | TRBV5-4
ASTTSAGGSLH | . | TRBJ1-6 | . | TRBV12-3/TRBV12-4
AWTGGGQPQH | . | TRBJ1-5 | . | TRBV30
ASSISGGPHNEQF | . | TRBJ2-1 | TRBD2 | TRBV5-4
ASSPGAQGSSPLH | . | TRBJ1-6 | . | TRBV18
ASSPTSGTITGELF | . | TRBJ2-2 | TRBD2 | TRBV18
ASSPNPGHANQPQH | . | TRBJ1-5 | . | TRBV19
ASSTLTGSAEAF | . | TRBJ1-1 | TRBD1 | TRBV27